The TCR beta chain described here comes from a study of human T cells and chemical hapten exposure. Study details: Application of 0.01% DPC to the upper back was done by patch test, with a reading at 6 days. Alopecia areata, totalis or universalis affected patients who were mostly female. Study conclusions and caveats: The study found that DPC sensitization did not change TCRs above 1 in 1000 frequency. Against controls, expanded TCRs gave rise to significantly more large CDR3 similarity clusters.

A single record per CDR3 protein comes from TCRdb applying MiXCR to the RACE reads. This sample has some 200,000 distinct CDR3 sequences, with more than 25% found just once. Germline V CDR1 and CDR2: SGHRS, YFSETQ. V lost 4 bases, J lost 9 bases, and 16 bases stayed unmatched. There are 16 residues in the CDR3. The sample's time point: pre-sensitization, week 0. The sample's treatment: therapeutic diphenylcyclopropenone sensitization with weekly scalp DPC. This clonotype appeared many times. Its target is not known. The chain uses TRBV5-1 and TRBJ2-1; 7 bases align to TRBD2. The sequence was collected from a woman aged 30 to 39 with alopecia areata. Some clones in this sample may be carry-over from other donors' samples. This material consisted of whole blood, taken in connection with sensitization to the hapten diphenylcyclopropenone (DPC). CDR3 in amino acids: CASSPPGTIMHTEQFF. DNA of the CDR3: TGCGCCAGCAGCCCCCCCGGGACTATAATGCATACTGAGCAGTTCTTC.